The 19 T cell receptor beta chains below come from one sample, sequenced in a study of neurological immune-mediated disorders. MiXCR was run by TCRdb on the 5' RACE reads, yielding one entry per CDR3 protein. The sample holds more than 50,000 distinct CDR3 sequences, 5.2% seen once. The sequencing sample was made of PBMCs. Receptor source: a woman younger than 45 with multiple sclerosis.

The rearrangement joins TRBV5-1 to TRBJ2-6; unclear D gene. The V and J ends lost 0 bases and 2 bases respectively, with 12 bases between them. The CDR3 consists of 17 residues. Germline assignment: CDR1 SGHRS and CDR2 YFSETQ. CDR3 DNA sequence: TGCGCCAGCAGCTTGGATGCTGGGAACCCTGGGGCCAACGTCCTGACTTTC. The encoded protein is CASSLDAGNPGANVLTF.

This clonotype was recorded at least ten times. The chain couples TRBV20-1 to TRBJ2-7; the match to TRBD1 covers 8 bases. The V segment lost 6 bases and the J segment 5 bases; nucleotides outside the gene matches: 6. Germline V gene sequence: CDR1 DFQATT, CDR2 SNEGSKA (reference sequence). The CDR3 totals 12 residues. DNA of the CDR3: TGCAGTGCCCGGACAGGGCTCGACGAGCAGTACTTC. Amino acid sequence: CSARTGLDEQYF.

This clonotype was recorded at least ten times. The rearrangement links TRBV7-2 to TRBJ2-3; D remains ambiguous. V was trimmed by 5 bases and J by 4 bases, leaving 10 bases between them. Germline V gives CDR1 SGHTA, CDR2 FQGNSA. The CDR3 contains 13 residues. The chain's CDR3 is CASSPQASDTQYF. The CDR3 region has the DNA TGTGCCAGCAGCCCCCAGGCGTCAGATACGCAGTATTTT.

This clonotype was recorded at least ten times. The chain couples TRBV20-1 to TRBJ2-5, with 10 bases lining up with TRBD1. The CDR3 totals 14 residues. Germline trimming cut 3 bases from V and 5 bases from J; bases unmatched to any gene: 6. Germline V gives CDR1 DFQATT, CDR2 SNEGSKA (reference sequence). The DNA for the CDR3 is TGCAGTGCTAGGAAGACAGGGGGCCTGGAGACCCAGTACTTC. This encodes CSARKTGGLETQYF.

This clonotype was observed many times. The chain employs TRBV20-1 and TRBJ1-6; D uncertain. V lost 6 bases, J lost 4 bases, and 10 bases lay in between. This CDR3 contains 13 residues. The germline CDR1 and CDR2 sequences are DFQATT and SNEGSKA (reference sequence). DNA of the CDR3: TGCAGTGCCCAGGCAGATTATAATTCACCCCTCCACTTT. This gives the protein CSAQADYNSPLHF.

This clonotype was counted many times. The chain carries TRBV12-3 or TRBV12-4 and TRBJ2-7; weak D call: TRBD2 (5 bases). The CDR3 extends over 13 amino acids. V gave up 5 bases and J gave up 3 bases, with 11 bases separating them. The CDR3 nucleotides read TGTGCCAGCAGTCGCTACGGGGACTACGAGCAGTACTTC. Its translation: CASSRYGDYEQYF.

This clonotype was seen ten or more times. The gene calls are TRBV7-2 and TRBJ2-3; tentatively, D is TRBD1 or TRBD2 (5 bases each). The V gene lost 8 bases and the J gene lost 0 bases, with 18 bases spanning the gap. Looked up from germline, CDR1 is SGHTA and CDR2 is FQGNSA. The CDR3 consists of 16 residues. CDR3 loop: CASDRGGRQSTDTQYF. CDR3 DNA sequence: TGTGCCAGCGACCGGGGCGGTCGACAGAGCACAGATACGCAGTATTTT.

This clonotype appeared a few times. This chain links TRBV20-1 with TRBJ2-1; the D is unclear. Germline V gene sequence: CDR1 DFQATT, CDR2 SNEGSKA (reference sequence). The CDR3 consists of 13 residues. Trimming shortened V by 2 bases and J by 1 base, and 6 bases separated the two germline ends. In nucleotides, the CDR3 is TGCAGTGCTAGAAGGGAATCCTACAATGAGCAGTTCTTC. As protein: CSARRESYNEQFF.

This clonotype has more than one count but fewer than ten. The V and J genes are TRBV9 and TRBJ2-4, with D unclear. Germline CDR1 SGDLS, CDR2 YYNGEE. V gave up 3 bases and J gave up 4 bases, with 8 bases separating them. The CDR3 sequence is 13 residues long. The CDR3 sequence: CASSDERKNIQYF. CDR3 nucleotide sequence: TGTGCCAGCAGCGACGAAAGGAAAAACATTCAGTACTTC. The whole variable domain, filled in from reference TRBV9 and TRBJ2-4, reads DSGVTQTPKHLITATGQRVTLRCSPRSGDLSVYWYQQSLDQGLQFLIQYYNGEERAKGNILERFSAQQFPDLHSELNLSSLELGDSALYFCASSDERKNIQYFGAGTRLSVL.

This clonotype was detected many times. V is TRBV11-3 and J is TRBJ2-1, with D uncertain. Germline CDR1 and CDR2: SGHNT and YENEEA. The CDR3 is 13 residues long. The V end lost 0 bases, the J end lost 7 bases, and 7 bases lay between the germline ends. The CDR3 here is CASSLDFGNEQFF. CDR3 sequence (DNA): TGTGCCAGCAGCTTAGATTTCGGGAATGAGCAGTTCTTC.

This clonotype was counted between two and nine times. A read error may explain this, as a much larger clone is one base away. J is TRBJ2-1 and V is TRBV29-1; no firm D call. The germline CDR1 and CDR2 sequences are SQVTM and ANQGSEA. The CDR3 runs to 10 residues. The V and J ends lost 5 bases and 8 bases respectively, with 7 bases between them. The CDR3 bases are TGCAGCGTTAATATCCATGAGCAGTTCTTC. Amino acid sequence: CSVNIHEQFF.

This clonotype was counted ten times or more. V and J are TRBV20-1 and TRBJ2-5; TRBD2 matches at 8 bases. V was clipped by 0 bases and J by 1 base; unmatched bases: 7. Germline V gives CDR1 DFQATT, CDR2 SNEGSKA (reference sequence). CDR3 length: 16 amino acids. CDR3 amino acids: CSARDVGGAPQETQYF. DNA of the CDR3: TGCAGTGCTAGAGATGTCGGGGGGGCCCCCCAAGAGACCCAGTACTTC.

This rearrangement joins TRBV5-1 to TRBJ2-6, with D perhaps matching TRBD2 (6 bases). Trimming removed 7 bases at V and 1 base at J, with 9 bases between. This CDR3 is 14 amino acids long. Germline lookup yields CDR1 SGHRS and CDR2 YFSETQ. The CDR3 coding sequence is TGCGCCAGCTTGGAGGGATCTGGGGCCAACGTCCTGACTTTC. It yields the protein CASLEGSGANVLTF.

In its sample, this clonotype was seen many times. The chain carries TRBV20-1 and TRBJ2-1; 10 positions agree with TRBD2. V was clipped by 3 bases and J by 0 bases; unmatched bases: 5. The CDR3 spans 16 residues. Per the germline V gene, CDR1 is DFQATT and CDR2 is SNEGSKA (reference sequence). The CDR3 protein is CSARVAGGPSYNEQFF. The DNA of the CDR3 is TGCAGTGCTAGGGTAGCGGGGGGACCCTCCTACAATGAGCAGTTCTTC.

The rearrangement links TRBV30 to TRBJ2-4; no reliable D call. The CDR3 loop spans 12 amino acids. V shed 4 bases and J shed 8 bases, with 12 bases lying between them. CDR1 GTSNPN and CDR2 SVGIG come from the germline V gene (reference sequence). CDR3 sequence reads: CAWKSGSDIQYF. In DNA, the CDR3 is TGTGCCTGGAAATCCGGGTCGGACATTCAGTACTTC.

For this clonotype: A much larger clone is a single base away; this may be a read error. The V gene is TRBV5-1, the J gene TRBJ2-3, with a possible D match to TRBD1 (6 bases). Deletions cut 2 bases from V and 2 bases from J, with 12 bases between. This CDR3 comprises 15 residues. Germline CDR1 and CDR2: SGHRS and YFSETQ. CDR3 sequence (DNA): TGCGCCAGCAGCTTCGGGACATGCAACACAGATACGCAGTATTTT. Its protein is CASSFGTCNTDTQYF.

This clonotype was picked up many times. The chain has TRBV5-8 and TRBJ1-1; D unclear. The CDR3 has 15 residues. V was clipped by 2 bases and J by 3 bases, with 14 bases between them. Germline V CDR1 and CDR2: SGHTS, YDEGEE. CDR3 nucleotides: TGTGCCAGCAGCTTTGGGATGGGAGTCGACACTGAAGCTTTCTTT. Its protein product is CASSFGMGVDTEAFF.

This clonotype was recorded many times. The V call is TRBV5-1, the J call TRBJ1-2; D not certain. The CDR3 loop spans 13 amino acids. Trimming stripped 2 bases from V and 0 bases from J, with 5 bases between. Germline V gene lookup returns CDR1 SGHRS and CDR2 YFSETQ. CDR3 in DNA: TGCGCCAGCAGCTTAAATTCTAACTATGGCTACACCTTC. It encodes CASSLNSNYGYTF.

This clonotype was seen a few times. The chain uses TRBV3-1 and TRBJ2-3; D not certain. The germline V gene encodes CDR1 LGHDT and CDR2 YNNKEL (reference sequence). The CDR3 is 12 amino acids. The V and J ends lost 1 base and 8 bases respectively, with 7 bases between them. The CDR3 is CASSQASGTQYF. In DNA, the CDR3 is TGTGCCAGCAGCCAAGCCTCCGGTACGCAGTATTTT.